This T cell receptor beta chain came from a study of blood T cell repertoires in COVID-19. This clone was detected only once. CDR3 length: 15 amino acids. Germline V gives CDR1 SGHNT, CDR2 YYREEE (reference sequence). Trimming took 0 bases from V and 2 from J, leaving 10 bases between them. Authors' processing steps: Counts of nucleated cells, estimated from reference gene primer amplification, were obtained. The data were produced by immunoSEQ multiplex PCR, yet TCRdb's version contains in-frame clones alone and is incomplete. V and J calls and clone size follow that table, whereas D and trimming were derived from the DNA. The sample records tens of thousands of clones, approximately 90% being singletons.

The rearrangement joins TRBV5-4 to TRBJ2-3; maybe TRBD2 (6 bases). This TCR was sampled from a human donor with active COVID-19. The donor label of this sample is uncertain. Material for sequencing was peripheral blood. The CDR3 loop reads CASSLDGGATDTQYF. The CDR3 nucleotides are TGTGCCAGCAGCTTGGACGGGGGAGCCACAGATACGCAGTATTTT.